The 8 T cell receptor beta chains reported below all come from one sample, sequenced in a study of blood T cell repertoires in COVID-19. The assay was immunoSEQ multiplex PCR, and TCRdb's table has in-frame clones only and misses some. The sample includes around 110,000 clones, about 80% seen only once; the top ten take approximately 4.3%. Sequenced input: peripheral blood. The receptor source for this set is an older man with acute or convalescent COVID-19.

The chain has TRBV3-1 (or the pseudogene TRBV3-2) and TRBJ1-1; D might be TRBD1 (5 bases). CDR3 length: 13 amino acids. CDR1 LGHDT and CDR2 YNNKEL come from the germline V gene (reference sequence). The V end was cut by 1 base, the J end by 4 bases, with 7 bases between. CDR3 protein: CASSQATGTEAFF. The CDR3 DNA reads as TGTGCCAGCAGCCAAGCTACAGGCACTGAAGCTTTCTTT.

CDR3 DNA sequence: TGTGCCAGCAGTTCTTCCACAGATACGCAGTATTTT. Amino acids: CASSSSTDTQYF. The chain has TRBV7-2 and TRBJ2-3, with no clear D. This CDR3 contains 12 residues. Germline CDR1 is SGHTA and CDR2 is FQGNSA. V lost 6 bases to trimming and J lost 2 bases, with 6 bases between them.

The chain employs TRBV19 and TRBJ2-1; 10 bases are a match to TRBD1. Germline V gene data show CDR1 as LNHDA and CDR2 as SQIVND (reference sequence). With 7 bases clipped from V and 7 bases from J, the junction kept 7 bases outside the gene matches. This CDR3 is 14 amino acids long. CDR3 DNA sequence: TGTGCCAGTACCAGGGGACAGGGGAGGAATGAGCAGTTCTTC. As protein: CASTRGQGRNEQFF.

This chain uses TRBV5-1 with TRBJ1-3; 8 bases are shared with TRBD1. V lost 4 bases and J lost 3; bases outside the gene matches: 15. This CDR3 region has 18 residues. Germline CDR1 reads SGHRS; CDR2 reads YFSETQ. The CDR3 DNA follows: TGCGCCAGCAGCATCCAGGGGGCCAACGGGGTTTATGGAAACACCATATATTTT. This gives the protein CASSIQGANGVYGNTIYF.

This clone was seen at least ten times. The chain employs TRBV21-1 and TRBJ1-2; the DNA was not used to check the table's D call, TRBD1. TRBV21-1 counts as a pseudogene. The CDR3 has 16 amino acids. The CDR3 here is CASSKEGGQGGYGYTF. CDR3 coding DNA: TGTGCCAGCAGCAAAGAGGGGGGACAGGGAGGCTATGGCTACACCTTC.

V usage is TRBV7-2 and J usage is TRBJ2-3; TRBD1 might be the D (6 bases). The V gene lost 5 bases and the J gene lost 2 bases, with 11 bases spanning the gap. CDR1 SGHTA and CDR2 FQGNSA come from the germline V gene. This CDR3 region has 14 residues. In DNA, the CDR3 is TGTGCCAGCAGCGCTAGGGGGACCACAGATACGCAGTATTTT. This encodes CASSARGTTDTQYF.

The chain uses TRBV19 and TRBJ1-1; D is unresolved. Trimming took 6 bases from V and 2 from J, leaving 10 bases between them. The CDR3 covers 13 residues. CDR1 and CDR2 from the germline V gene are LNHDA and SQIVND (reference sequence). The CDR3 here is CASRRDLNTEAFF. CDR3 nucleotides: TGTGCCAGTAGGCGGGATCTTAACACTGAAGCTTTCTTT.

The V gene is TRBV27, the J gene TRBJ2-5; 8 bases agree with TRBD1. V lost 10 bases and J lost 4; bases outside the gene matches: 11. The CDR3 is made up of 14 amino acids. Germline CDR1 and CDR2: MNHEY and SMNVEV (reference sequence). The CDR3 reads CATSPRQGRETQYF. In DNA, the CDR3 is TGTGCCACGAGCCCGAGACAGGGGAGAGAGACCCAGTACTTC.